The 13 T cell receptor beta chains below were found in one sample sequenced in a study of blood T cell repertoires in COVID-19 (TCRdb year 2020). Receptor libraries were prepared by the immunoSEQ multiplex PCR assay. The clones in this table, taken by TCRdb from immuneACCESS, are in-frame only. Not every clone is retained; where verified, under half of the shortfall comes from an unresolved V gene, and the cause of the rest is unknown. Within this sample are 200,000 to 300,000 clones, with approximately 84% of them counted one time only. About 7.4% of the sample is taken by the ten largest. Sequenced sample: peripheral blood. These receptors originate from an elderly woman with acute or convalescent COVID-19.

The rearrangement joins TRBV3-1 (or the pseudogene TRBV3-2) to TRBJ1-1; D perhaps matches TRBD1 (5 bases). V shed 5 bases and J shed 0 bases, with 10 bases lying between them. The CDR3 covers 14 residues. The germline gives CDR1 LGHDT, CDR2 YNNKEL (reference sequence). The CDR3 here is CASSWGGLNTEAFF. CDR3 sequence (DNA): TGTGCCAGCAGCTGGGGGGGGTTGAACACTGAAGCTTTCTTT.

In DNA form, the CDR3 reads TGCGCCAGCAGCAATGACCGGGCGGGGGGTACGCAGTATTTT. It specifies CASSNDRAGGTQYF. This chain uses TRBV4-1 with TRBJ2-3; 8 bases align to TRBD2. Germline V gene sequence: CDR1 MGHRA, CDR2 YSYEKL. The CDR3 is 14 amino acids. The ends lost 5 bases at V and 8 bases at J; junction bases unmatched: 9.

The rearrangement joins TRBV11-2 to TRBJ2-7; D call uncertain. Trimming cost V 5 bases and J 0 bases, with 17 bases left between them. Germline V gene data show CDR1 as SGHAT and CDR2 as FQNNGV. The length of the CDR3 is 16 residues. CDR3 amino acids: CASSVLDPAVSYEQYF. The CDR3 bases are TGTGCCAGCAGCGTTTTAGACCCCGCGGTCTCCTACGAGCAGTACTTC.

The chain joins TRBV28 to TRBJ1-2; no firm D call. V lost 4 bases and J 4 bases, leaving 16 bases between the germline ends. CDR3 size: 15 residues. Germline CDR1 MDHEN, CDR2 SYDVKM. Here the CDR3 reads CASSSVVWRIYGYTF. In DNA form, the CDR3 reads TGTGCCAGCAGTTCCGTAGTTTGGCGGATCTATGGCTACACCTTC.

V gene TRBV6-5 combines with J gene TRBJ1-5; D gene unclear. CDR1 and CDR2 from the germline V gene are MNHEY and SVGAGI. The CDR3 has 13 amino acids. Trimming took off 7 bases at V and 4 bases at J, with 11 bases between the two ends. The CDR3 here is CASNQLLNQPQHF. The CDR3 DNA follows: TGTGCCAGCAACCAGCTACTAAATCAGCCCCAGCATTTT.

This clone was picked up a small number of times. The V and J genes are TRBV6-4 and TRBJ1-6; 7 nucleotides align to TRBD1. CDR3 length equals 17 residues. V was clipped by 3 bases and J by 0 bases; unmatched bases: 5. Germline values: CDR1 MRHNA, CDR2 SNTAGT. CDR3 sequence (DNA): TGTGCCAGCAGTGAAGGGGGCCTGAGCTCCTATAATTCACCCCTCCACTTT. This codes for CASSEGGLSSYNSPLHF.

This chain connects TRBV5-4 to TRBJ2-3; 10 positions agree with TRBD2. V was pared by 4 bases and J by 0 bases, with 8 bases of the junction left unmatched. CDR1 and CDR2 (germline): SGHNT, YYREEE (reference sequence). CDR3 size: 17 residues. The CDR3 DNA is TGTGCCAGCAGCCCCCCCCCTAGCGGGAGTAGCACAGATACGCAGTATTTT. Its translation is CASSPPPSGSSTDTQYF.

J is TRBJ2-5 and V is TRBV21-1; TRBD1 is taken as the D call from the table, unchecked against the DNA. TRBV21-1 is a pseudogene segment. The CDR3 has 14 residues. The CDR3 loop is CASSKETGQETQYF. The CDR3 DNA reads TGTGCCAGCAGCAAAGAGACAGGCCAAGAGACCCAGTACTTC.

V gene TRBV23-1 combines with J gene TRBJ2-3, with TRBD2 matching 15 bases. TRBV23-1 is labeled an ORF, and its function is uncertain. V lost 0 bases to trimming and J lost 6 bases; unmatched junction nucleotides: 10. This CDR3 is 19 amino acids long. The CDR3: CASSQSRGLAGGFSDTQYF. CDR3 sequence (DNA): TGCGCCAGCAGTCAATCGAGGGGACTAGCGGGGGGATTCTCGGATACGCAGTATTTT.

The chain is built from TRBV9 and TRBJ2-2; D remains unclear. The CDR3 is 13 residues long. Per germline, CDR1 SGDLS and CDR2 YYNGEE. V shed 0 bases and J shed 7 bases, with 7 bases lying between them. The CDR3 DNA reads TGTGCCAGCAGCGTAGACTACGTCGGGGAGCTGTTTTTT. Translating gives CASSVDYVGELFF.

The sample holds a few counts of this clone. This sequence joins TRBV3-1 (or the pseudogene TRBV3-2) and TRBJ2-7; 12 bases align to TRBD2. This CDR3 is 14 amino acids long. Trimming cost V 6 bases and J 6 bases; bases outside gene matches: 6. Germline assignment: CDR1 LGHDT and CDR2 YNNKEL (reference sequence). CDR3 loop: CASRSTSGRSEQYF. The CDR3, as DNA: TGTGCCAGCAGGTCCACTAGCGGGAGGTCCGAGCAGTACTTC.

The CDR3 sequence is CASSLVGGLETQYF. As DNA, the CDR3 is TGTGCCAGCAGTTTAGTTGGGGGGTTGGAGACCCAGTACTTC. This chain connects TRBV28 to TRBJ2-5, with a weak D call TRBD2 (6 bases). The CDR3 has 14 amino acids. Germline values: CDR1 MDHEN, CDR2 SYDVKM. Trimming cost V 2 bases and J 5 bases, with 12 bases left between them. Full variable domain (rest looked up from reference TRBV28 and TRBJ2-5): DVKVTQSSRYLVKRTGEKVFLECVQDMDHENMFWYRQDPGLGLRLIYFSYDVKMKEKGDIPEGYSVSREKKERFSLILESASTNQTSMYLCASSLVGGLETQYFGPGTRLLVL.

The chain links TRBV5-1 to TRBJ1-3; the D gene is possibly TRBD1 (5 bases). The CDR3 contains 14 residues. Trimming removed 5 bases at V and 1 base at J, with 10 bases between. The germline gives CDR1 SGHRS, CDR2 YFSETQ. The CDR3 loop reads CASRDTGSGNTIYF. The CDR3 DNA follows: TGCGCCAGCAGGGACACGGGTTCTGGAAACACCATATATTTT.